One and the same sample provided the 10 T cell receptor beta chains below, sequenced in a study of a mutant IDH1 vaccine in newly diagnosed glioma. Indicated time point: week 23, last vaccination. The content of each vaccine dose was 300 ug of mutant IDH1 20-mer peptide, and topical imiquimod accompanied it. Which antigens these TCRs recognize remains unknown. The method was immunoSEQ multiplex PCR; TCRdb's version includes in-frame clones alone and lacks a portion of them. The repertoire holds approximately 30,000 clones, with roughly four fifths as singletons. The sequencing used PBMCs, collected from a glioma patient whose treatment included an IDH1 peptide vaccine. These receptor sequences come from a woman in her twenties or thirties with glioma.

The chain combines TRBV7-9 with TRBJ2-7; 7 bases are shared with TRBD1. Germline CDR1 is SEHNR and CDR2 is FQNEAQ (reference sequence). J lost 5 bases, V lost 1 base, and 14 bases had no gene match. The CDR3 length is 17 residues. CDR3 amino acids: CASSLVTGTVTWDEQYF. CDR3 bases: TGTGCCAGCAGCTTAGTCACCGGGACAGTGACCTGGGACGAGCAGTACTTC. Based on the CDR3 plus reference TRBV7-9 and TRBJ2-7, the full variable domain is DTGVSQNPRHKITKRGQNVTFRCDPISEHNRLYWYRQTLGQGPEFLTYFQNEAQLEKSRLLSDRFSAERPKGSFSTLEIQRTEQGDSAMYLCASSLVTGTVTWDEQYFGPGTRLTVT.

Here the CDR3 DNA reads TGTGCCAGCAGTTACTCGGCCAGTCCCGCGGGGTACGAGCAGTACTTC. It specifies CASSYSASPAGYEQYF. The chain joins TRBV6-6 to TRBJ2-7, with D possibly matching TRBD2 (6 bases). The CDR3 sequence is 16 residues long. The V end lost 0 bases, the J end lost 4 bases, and 16 bases lay between the germline ends. CDR1 and CDR2 (germline): MNHNY, SVGAGI (reference sequence).

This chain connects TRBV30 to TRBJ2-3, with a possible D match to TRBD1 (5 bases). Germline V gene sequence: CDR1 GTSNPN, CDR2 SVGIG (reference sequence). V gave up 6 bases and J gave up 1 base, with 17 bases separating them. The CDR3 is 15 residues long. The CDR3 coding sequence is TGTGCCTGCTCAACCAGGACAAAGGGCACAGATACGCAGTATTTT. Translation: CACSTRTKGTDTQYF.

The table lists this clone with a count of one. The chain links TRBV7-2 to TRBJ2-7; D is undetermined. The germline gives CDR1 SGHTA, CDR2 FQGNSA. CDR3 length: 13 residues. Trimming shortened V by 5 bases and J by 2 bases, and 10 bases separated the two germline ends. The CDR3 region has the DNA TGTGCCAGCAGCGTAGGGCTAGCCTACGAGCAGTACTTC. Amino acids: CASSVGLAYEQYF.

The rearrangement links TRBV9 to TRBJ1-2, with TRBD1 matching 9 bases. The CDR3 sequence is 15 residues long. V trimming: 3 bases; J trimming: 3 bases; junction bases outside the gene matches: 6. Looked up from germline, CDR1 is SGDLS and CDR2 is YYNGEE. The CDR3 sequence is CASSGTGEEDYGYTF. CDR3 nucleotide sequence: TGTGCCAGCAGCGGGACAGGGGAGGAGGACTATGGCTACACCTTC.

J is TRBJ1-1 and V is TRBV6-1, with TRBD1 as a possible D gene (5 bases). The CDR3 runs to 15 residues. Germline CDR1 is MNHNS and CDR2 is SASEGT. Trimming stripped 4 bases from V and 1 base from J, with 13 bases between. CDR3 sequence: CASSVGGLENTEAFF. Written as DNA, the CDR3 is TGTGCCAGCAGTGTCGGGGGTCTGGAGAACACTGAAGCTTTCTTT.

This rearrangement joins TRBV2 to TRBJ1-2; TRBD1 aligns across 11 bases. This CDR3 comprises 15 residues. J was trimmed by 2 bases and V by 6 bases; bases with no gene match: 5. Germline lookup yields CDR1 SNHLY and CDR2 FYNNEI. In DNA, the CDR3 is TGTGCCAGCAGGGTAGGACAGGGGGCGAACTATGGCTACACCTTC. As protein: CASRVGQGANYGYTF.

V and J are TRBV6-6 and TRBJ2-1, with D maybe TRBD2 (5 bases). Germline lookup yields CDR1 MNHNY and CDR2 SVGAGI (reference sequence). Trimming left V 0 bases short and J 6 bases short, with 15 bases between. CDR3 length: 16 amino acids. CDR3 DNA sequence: TGTGCCAGCAGTTACTCGCCTAGCCGAGACATCAATGAGCAGTTCTTC. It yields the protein CASSYSPSRDINEQFF.

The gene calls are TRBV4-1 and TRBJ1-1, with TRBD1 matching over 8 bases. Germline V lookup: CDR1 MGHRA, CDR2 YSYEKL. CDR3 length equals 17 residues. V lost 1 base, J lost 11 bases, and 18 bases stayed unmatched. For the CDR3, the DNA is TGCGCCAGCAGCCAAGGTTTAGTACGGACAGGGACATTCGGGGCTTTCTTT. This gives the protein CASSQGLVRTGTFGAFF.

The CDR3 reads CASSLSGILEAFF. The CDR3 nucleotides are TGTGCCAGCAGCTTATCGGGGATTCTTGAAGCTTTCTTT. This chain joins TRBV7-2 and TRBJ1-1, with D unclear. The CDR3 loop spans 13 amino acids. Per the germline V gene, CDR1 is SGHTA and CDR2 is FQGNSA. Trimming removed 2 bases from V and 7 bases from J, with 11 bases in between.